This T cell receptor beta chain was sequenced in a study of T cell responses to AZD1222 COVID-19 vaccine. Findings and caveats of the study: Without day 14 samples, only post-peak T cell repertoires were studied.

Generated by immunoSEQ multiplex PCR, the TCRdb table keeps only in-frame clones and is missing some. The sample yields around 140,000 clones, 70% to 90% seen once. Trimming took off 6 bases at V and 2 bases at J, with 11 bases between the two ends. Looked up from germline, CDR1 is SNHLY and CDR2 is FYNNEI. This CDR3 has 14 amino acids. This clone showed up just a few times. Its antigen is still unknown. Sequenced here: peripheral blood, sampled 28 days after the second AZD1222 dose. This receptor was obtained from an adult who received the AZD1222 COVID-19 vaccine. The chain carries TRBV2 and TRBJ1-3; D gene uncertain. This CDR3 is CASRPTATGNTIYF. The CDR3 DNA reads TGTGCCAGCAGGCCTACAGCAACTGGAAACACCATATATTTT. The full variable domain, its missing parts supplied by reference TRBV2 and TRBJ1-3, is EPEVTQTPSHQVTQMGQEVILRCVPISNHLYFYWYRQILGQKVEFLVSFYNNEISEKSEIFDDQFSVERPDGSNFTLKIRSTKLEDSAMYFCASRPTATGNTIYFGEGSWLTVV.